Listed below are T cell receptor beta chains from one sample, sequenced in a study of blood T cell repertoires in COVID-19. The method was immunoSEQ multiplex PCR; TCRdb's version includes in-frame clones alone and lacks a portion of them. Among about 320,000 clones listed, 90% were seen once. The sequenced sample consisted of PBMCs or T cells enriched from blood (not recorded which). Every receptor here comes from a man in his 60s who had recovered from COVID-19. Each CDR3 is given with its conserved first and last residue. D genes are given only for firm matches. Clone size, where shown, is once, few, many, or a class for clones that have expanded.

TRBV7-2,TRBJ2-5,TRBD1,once,CASSQGQGAGETQYF,TGTGCCAGCAGCCAGGGACAGGGGGCAGGGGAGACCCAGTACTTC
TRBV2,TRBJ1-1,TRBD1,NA,CASRPRQGSNTEAFF,TGTGCCAGCAGACCCAGACAGGGTTCTAACACTGAAGCTTTCTTT
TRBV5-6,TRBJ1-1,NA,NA,CASSSHRLEAFF,TGTGCCAGCAGCTCACACCGCCTTGAAGCTTTCTTT
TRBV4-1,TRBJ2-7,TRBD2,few,CASSRSGSSYEQYF,TGCGCCAGCAGCCGAAGCGGGAGCTCCTACGAGCAGTACTTC
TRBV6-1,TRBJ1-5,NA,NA,CASSEQGSNQPQHF,TGTGCCAGCAGTGAACAGGGTTCTAATCAGCCCCAGCATTTT
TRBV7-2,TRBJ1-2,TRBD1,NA,CASSLARDSFLGYTF,TGTGCCAGCAGCTTAGCGCGGGACAGTTTCCTTGGCTACACCTTC
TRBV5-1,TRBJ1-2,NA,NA,CASTLTGDPGYGYTF,TGCGCCAGCACCCTGACAGGTGACCCTGGATATGGCTACACCTTC
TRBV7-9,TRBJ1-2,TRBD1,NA,CASSPHEGALYNYGYTF,TGTGCCAGCAGCCCCCATGAGGGGGCTCTCTATAACTATGGCTACACCTTC
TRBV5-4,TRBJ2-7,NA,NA,CASSLPEWSSYEQYF,TGTGCCAGCAGCTTGCCGGAGTGGAGCTCCTACGAGCAGTACTTC
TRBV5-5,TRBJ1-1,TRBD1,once,CASSQKTGYTEAFF,TGTGCCAGCAGCCAAAAGACAGGGTACACTGAAGCTTTCTTT
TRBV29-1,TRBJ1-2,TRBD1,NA,CSVPALDRDGYTF,TGCAGCGTCCCCGCATTGGACAGGGATGGCTACACCTTC
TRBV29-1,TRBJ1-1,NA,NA,CSVVSQTEAFF,TGCAGCGTTGTTAGCCAGACTGAAGCTTTCTTT
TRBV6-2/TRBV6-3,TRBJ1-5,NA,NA,CASSYSNWVTGGLSNQPQHF,TGTGCCAGCAGTTACTCGAATTGGGTCACGGGTGGACTAAGCAATCAGCCCCAGCATTTT
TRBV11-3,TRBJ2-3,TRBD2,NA,CASRREGRADTQYF,TGTGCCAGCCGGCGGGAGGGCCGAGCAGATACGCAGTATTTT
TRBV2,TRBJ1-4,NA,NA,CASSESVRQREKLFF,TGTGCCAGCAGTGAATCTGTTCGGCAGCGCGAAAAACTGTTTTTT
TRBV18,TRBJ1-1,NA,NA,CASSPPLGNTEAFF,TGTGCCAGCTCACCACCACTAGGGAACACTGAAGCTTTCTTT
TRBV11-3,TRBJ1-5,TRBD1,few,CASSSGTGGQPQHF,TGTGCCAGCAGCTCCGGGACAGGCGGCCAGCCCCAGCATTTT
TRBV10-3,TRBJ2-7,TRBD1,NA,CAMGGQGYEQYF,TGTGCCATGGGGGGACAGGGCTACGAGCAGTACTTC
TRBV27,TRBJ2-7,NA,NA,CASSFRGAGYEQYF,TGTGCCAGCAGTTTTCGGGGGGCGGGCTACGAGCAGTACTTC
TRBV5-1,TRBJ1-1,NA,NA,CASRKTGENTEAFF,TGCGCCAGCAGAAAAACCGGAGAGAACACTGAAGCTTTCTTT
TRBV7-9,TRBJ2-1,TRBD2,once,CASSSSNLAESYNEQFF,TGTGCCAGCAGTTCCTCCAATCTAGCGGAGTCCTACAATGAGCAGTTCTTC
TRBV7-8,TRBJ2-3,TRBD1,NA,CASSPRQGRTDTQYF,TGTGCCAGCAGCCCCAGACAGGGACGCACAGATACGCAGTATTTT
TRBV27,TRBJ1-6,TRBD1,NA,CASSPSRQGWSPLHF,TGTGCCAGCAGCCCCTCTCGACAGGGTTGGTCACCCCTCCACTTT
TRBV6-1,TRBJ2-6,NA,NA,CASSENPAYRRGSTGANVLTF,TGTGCCAGCAGTGAAAATCCCGCTTACAGAAGGGGAAGTACTGGGGCCAACGTCCTGACTTTC